The 19 T cell receptor beta chains presented below share a single source sample, sequenced in a study of cytomegalovirus exposure and HLA in healthy donors. Primers: 60 Vbeta forward and 13 Jbeta reverse. Method: immunoSEQ multiplex PCR; TCRdb's copy keeps in-frame clones and lacks some. The listing contains 100,000 to 150,000 clones. Sequencing input: PBMCs. These receptors all come from a man younger than 45 in good health and CMV-seronegative.

The chain combines TRBV6-5 with TRBJ2-2; 9 nucleotides agree with TRBD1. The CDR3 extends over 15 amino acids. Germline-derived CDR1 and CDR2 are MNHEY and SVGAGI. V was pared by 0 bases and J by 12 bases, with 8 bases of the junction left unmatched. Here the CDR3 DNA reads TGTGCCAGCAGTTACTCGGGGGACAGGGTAGGCAAGCTGTTTTTT. Translating gives CASSYSGDRVGKLFF.

V is TRBV7-2 and J is TRBJ2-3; no clear D. The CDR3 is 11 amino acids. CDR1 and CDR2 (germline): SGHTA, FQGNSA. Trimming took 4 bases from V and 5 from J, leaving 4 bases between them. CDR3 in DNA: TGTGCCAGCAGCTCGAGAGATACGCAGTATTTT. This encodes CASSSRDTQYF.

CDR3 sequence (DNA): TGTGCCAGCAGCTTAGGGACAGTAAACAATGAGCAGTTCTTC. This gives the protein CASSLGTVNNEQFF. The chain links TRBV7-3 to TRBJ2-1, with 7 bases fitting TRBD1. This CDR3 spans 14 amino acids. Germline trimming cut 2 bases from V and 5 bases from J; bases unmatched to any gene: 3. Germline V gives CDR1 SGHTA, CDR2 FQGTGA. Based on the CDR3 plus reference TRBV7-3 and TRBJ2-1, the full variable domain is GAGVSQTPSNKVTEKGKYVELRCDPISGHTALYWYRQSLGQGPEFLIYFQGTGAADDSGLPNDRFFAVRPEGSVSTLKIQRTERGDSAVYLCASSLGTVNNEQFFGPGTRLTVL.

V and J are TRBV18 and TRBJ2-7, with 8 bases matching TRBD2. CDR3 size: 15 residues. The V gene's germline CDR1 is KGHSH and CDR2 LQKENI. Germline trimming cut 5 bases from V and 6 bases from J; bases unmatched to any gene: 12. This chain's CDR3 is CASSDEGREAFEQYF. The CDR3 nucleotides read TGTGCCAGCTCAGATGAAGGGCGGGAGGCCTTCGAGCAGTACTTC.

The V and J genes are TRBV5-1 and TRBJ2-6; D gene uncertain. The V gene lost 1 base and the J gene lost 0 bases, with 11 bases spanning the gap. The CDR3 has 17 residues. Germline CDR1 is SGHRS and CDR2 is YFSETQ. The DNA of the CDR3 is TGCGCCAGCAGCTTGATCGGGTTAGACTCTGGGGCCAACGTCCTGACTTTC. Encoded protein: CASSLIGLDSGANVLTF.

The rearrangement links TRBV6-5 to TRBJ2-2; TRBD2 matches 7 bases. The ends lost 2 bases at V and 8 bases at J; junction bases unmatched: 2. This CDR3 comprises 13 residues. From germline, CDR1 is MNHEY and CDR2 SVGAGI. This chain's CDR3 is CASSYTGRGELFF. The CDR3 nucleotides are TGTGCCAGCAGTTACACCGGGAGGGGGGAGCTGTTTTTT.

The V call is TRBV19, the J call TRBJ1-5; 7 bases align to TRBD1. Losses at the gene ends were 6 bases for V and 1 base for J; bases not matched to a gene: 6. Germline lookup yields CDR1 LNHDA and CDR2 SQIVND (reference sequence). CDR3 length: 15 residues. The CDR3 protein is CASSTGTVSNQPQHF. DNA of the CDR3: TGTGCCAGTAGCACAGGGACAGTCAGCAATCAGCCCCAGCATTTT.

This chain uses TRBV4-1 with TRBJ2-1; D is perhaps TRBD2 (6 bases). Deletions cut 3 bases from V and 10 bases from J, with 13 bases between. CDR3 length: 13 amino acids. Germline V gene sequence: CDR1 MGHRA, CDR2 YSYEKL. The CDR3 reads CASSHGTLGEQFF. CDR3 sequence (DNA): TGCGCCAGCAGCCATGGGACTCTGGGCGAGCAGTTCTTC.

This chain links TRBV5-1 with TRBJ2-7, with D possibly matching TRBD1 (5 bases). Trimming took 3 bases from V and 3 from J, leaving 16 bases between them. CDR1 is SGHRS and CDR2 is YFSETQ in the germline V gene. The CDR3 is 15 residues long. The CDR3 sequence is CASSYLPDQGYEQYF. The CDR3 DNA follows: TGCGCCAGCAGCTATCTGCCCGACCAGGGCTACGAGCAGTACTTC.

V usage is TRBV5-6 and J usage is TRBJ2-3; 9 nucleotides agree with TRBD2. This CDR3 has 16 amino acids. The V and J ends lost 1 base and 2 bases, in that order; junction bases with no gene match: 5. Germline CDR1 and CDR2: SGHDT and YYEEEE. CDR3 coding DNA: TGTGCCAGCAGCTTGAGGCTAGCGGGAAACACAGATACGCAGTATTTT. Residues: CASSLRLAGNTDTQYF.

Here the CDR3 reads CAGAHRGKVYEQYF. DNA for the CDR3: TGTGCCGGAGCGCACAGGGGGAAGGTATACGAGCAGTACTTC. This rearrangement joins TRBV30 to TRBJ2-7; TRBD1 aligns across 8 bases. The germline gives CDR1 GTSNPN, CDR2 SVGIG (reference sequence). Unmatched junction bases numbered 13, after V lost 8 bases and J lost 4 bases. CDR3 length: 14 residues.

V and J are TRBV6-1 and TRBJ1-4; TRBD1 matches at 8 bases. V was pared by 7 bases and J by 7 bases, with 11 bases of the junction left unmatched. Germline lookup yields CDR1 MNHNS and CDR2 SASEGT. The CDR3 is 15 amino acids. For the CDR3, the DNA is TGTGCCAGCAAGACGCAGGGGGCGTTCGGTGAAAAACTGTTTTTT. Protein sequence: CASKTQGAFGEKLFF.

The V and J genes are TRBV5-6 and TRBJ1-5; D is ambiguous. There are 14 residues in the CDR3. Germline V lookup: CDR1 SGHDT, CDR2 YYEEEE. The V and J ends lost 1 base and 6 bases respectively, with 11 bases between them. The CDR3 reads CASSLSGYGQPQHF. As DNA, the CDR3 is TGTGCCAGCAGCTTGTCAGGTTACGGTCAGCCCCAGCATTTT. Full variable domain (remainder filled in from reference TRBV5-6 and TRBJ1-5): DAGVTQSPTHLIKTRGQQVTLRCSPKSGHDTVSWYQQALGQGPQFIFQYYEEEERQRGNFPDRFSGHQFPNYSSELNVNALLLGDSALYLCASSLSGYGQPQHFGDGTRLSIL.

This chain links TRBV5-1 with TRBJ1-4; 8 bases fit TRBD1. The CDR3 spans 16 residues. Looked up from germline, CDR1 is SGHRS and CDR2 is YFSETQ. Unmatched junction bases numbered 6, after V lost 0 bases and J lost 5 bases. This CDR3 reads CASSLDRGGRNEKLFF. The CDR3 region has the DNA TGCGCCAGCAGCTTGGACAGGGGGGGAAGAAATGAAAAACTGTTTTTT.

This rearrangement joins TRBV4-1 to TRBJ2-7, with 7 bases that match TRBD1. Germline-derived CDR1 and CDR2 are MGHRA and YSYEKL. The CDR3 runs 16 residues. Losses at the gene ends were 0 bases for V and 2 bases for J; bases not matched to a gene: 7. The CDR3 DNA sequence: TGCGCCAGCAGCCAAGATTCAAGGACAGGCCCCTACGAGCAGTACTTC. This encodes CASSQDSRTGPYEQYF.

The chain employs TRBV6-5 and TRBJ1-1; weak D call: TRBD1 (5 bases). CDR1 is MNHEY and CDR2 is SVGAGI in the germline V gene. CDR3 length: 12 residues. The V gene lost 5 bases and the J gene lost 8 bases, with 12 bases spanning the gap. The CDR3 nucleotides are TGTGCCAGCAGTGACCGGGGGATCGAAGCTTTCTTT. The encoded protein is CASSDRGIEAFF.

This rearrangement joins TRBV7-8 to TRBJ2-1; 7 bases map to TRBD2. There are 13 residues in the CDR3. The V gene end was trimmed by 3 bases and the J gene end by 5 bases; junction bases not matched to a gene: 1. Germline CDR1 is SGHVS and CDR2 is FQNEAQ. The CDR3 DNA sequence: TGTGCCAGCAGCTTTGGGACTAACAATGAGCAGTTCTTC. Amino acids: CASSFGTNNEQFF.

The rearrangement uses TRBV30 and TRBJ2-5; tentatively, D is TRBD2 (5 bases). The V gene lost 4 bases and the J gene lost 0 bases, with 18 bases spanning the gap. CDR3 size: 16 residues. The V gene's germline CDR1 is GTSNPN and CDR2 SVGIG (reference sequence). Written as DNA, the CDR3 is TGTGCCTGGACCAGATCCCCAGCGGATCACCAAGAGACCCAGTACTTC. This encodes CAWTRSPADHQETQYF. Drawing the rest from reference TRBV30 and TRBJ2-5, the complete variable domain is SQTIHQWPATLVQPVGSPLSLECTVEGTSNPNLYWYRQAAGRGLQLLFYSVGIGQISSEVPQNLSASRPQDRQFILSSKKLLLSDSGFYLCAWTRSPADHQETQYFGPGTRLLVL.

The chain employs TRBV5-1 and TRBJ2-3; 14 positions match TRBD2. The trim removed 4 bases at V and 0 bases at J, leaving 7 bases unmatched. Germline CDR1 is SGHRS and CDR2 is YFSETQ. The CDR3 consists of 18 residues. CDR3 coding DNA: TGCGCCAGCAGCCTTCGACTAGCGGGAGGGCCTAGCACAGATACGCAGTATTTT. Amino acid sequence: CASSLRLAGGPSTDTQYF.